The 2 T cell receptor beta chains presented below share a single source sample, sequenced in a study of cytomegalovirus exposure and HLA in healthy donors. Use of 60 Vbeta and 13 Jbeta primers characterized the PCR. Measured with immunoSEQ multiplex PCR; TCRdb has only the in-frame clones, and not every one. The table shows approximately 220,000 clones, with about 77% occurring only once. Sequencing input: PBMCs. These receptors came from a woman aged 30 to 39 in good health and CMV-seronegative.

J is TRBJ2-7 and V is TRBV7-9; TRBD2 might be the D (5 bases). Germline-derived CDR1 and CDR2 are SEHNR and FQNEAQ (reference sequence). CDR3 length equals 12 residues. Trimming stripped 5 bases from V and 7 bases from J, with 12 bases between. The CDR3 coding sequence is TGTGCCAGCAGCCCGGGATGGCGGGAGCAGTACTTC. Translated, it gives CASSPGWREQYF.

This chain joins TRBV5-4 and TRBJ2-1, with 7 bases matching TRBD2. CDR3 size: 12 residues. With V trimmed by 4 bases and J by 13 bases, 8 bases remained unmatched. The V gene's germline CDR1 is SGHNT and CDR2 YYREEE (reference sequence). The CDR3 DNA is TGTGCCAGCAGCGCGGGAGACCGGGGACAGTTCTTC. The encoded protein is CASSAGDRGQFF.